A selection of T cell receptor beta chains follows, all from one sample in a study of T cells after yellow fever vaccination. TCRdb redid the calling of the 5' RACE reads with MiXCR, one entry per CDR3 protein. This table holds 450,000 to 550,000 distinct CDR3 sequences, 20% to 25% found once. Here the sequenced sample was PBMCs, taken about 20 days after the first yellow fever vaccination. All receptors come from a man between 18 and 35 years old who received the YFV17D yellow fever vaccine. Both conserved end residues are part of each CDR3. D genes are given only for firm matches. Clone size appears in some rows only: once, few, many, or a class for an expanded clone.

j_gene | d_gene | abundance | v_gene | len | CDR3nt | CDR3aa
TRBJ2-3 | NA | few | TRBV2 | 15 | TGTGCCAGCAGTTGGGAAGGACCGGTCACAGATACGCAGTATTTT | CASSWEGPVTDTQYF
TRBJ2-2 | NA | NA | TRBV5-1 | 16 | TGCGCCAGCAGCTTGGCCGGGGCCCGAGCTACCGGGGAGCTGTTTTTT | CASSLAGARATGELFF
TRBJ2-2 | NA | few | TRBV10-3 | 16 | TGTGCCATCAGTGACCAGGGTCGGAGTTACACCGGGGAGCTGTTTTTT | CAISDQGRSYTGELFF
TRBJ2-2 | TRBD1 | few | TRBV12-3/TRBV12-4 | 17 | TGTGCCAGCAGTTTCTGGCTTGGACAGGGGAACACCGGGGAGCTGTTTTTT | CASSFWLGQGNTGELFF
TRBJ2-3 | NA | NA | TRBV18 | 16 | TGTGCCAGCTCACCACTAAGGAGGGGGAGCACAGATACGCAGTATTTT | CASSPLRRGSTDTQYF
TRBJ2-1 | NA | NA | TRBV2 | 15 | TGTGCCAGCAGTGAAAACTCAGTAGGGGTCATCATTCAGTTCTTC | CASSENSVGVIIQFF
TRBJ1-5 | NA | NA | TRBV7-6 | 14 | TGTGCCAGCAGCATAGGGGCCGGCAATCAGCCCCAGCATTTT | CASSIGAGNQPQHF
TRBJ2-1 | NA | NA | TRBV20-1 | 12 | TGCAGTCCTTCCCAGAACGGAAATGAGCAGTTCTTC | CSPSQNGNEQFF
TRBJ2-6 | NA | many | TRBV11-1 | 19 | TGTGCCAGCAGCTTAGACCCACGGACAGCCCGCTCTGGGGCCAACGTCCTGACTTTC | CASSLDPRTARSGANVLTF
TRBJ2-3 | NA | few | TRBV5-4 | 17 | TGTGCCAGCAGCTTGTGGACCGGGGGGCCCCCAACAGATACGCAGTATTTT | CASSLWTGGPPTDTQYF
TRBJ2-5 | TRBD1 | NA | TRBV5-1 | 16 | TGCGCCAGCAGCTTGACAGGGGGCGCGGGCCAAGAGACCCAGTACTTC | CASSLTGGAGQETQYF
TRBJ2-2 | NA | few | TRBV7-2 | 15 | TGTGCCAGCAGGCCCGTACAGATAACAACCGGGGAGCTGTTTTTT | CASRPVQITTGELFF
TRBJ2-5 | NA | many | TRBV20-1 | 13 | TGCAGTGCTAGTCAGGGGCCCAAAGAGACCCAGTACTTC | CSASQGPKETQYF
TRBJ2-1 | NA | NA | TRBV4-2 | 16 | TGTGCCAGCAGCCAAGAAGACCAGGGATATGTCAATGAGCAGTTCTTC | CASSQEDQGYVNEQFF
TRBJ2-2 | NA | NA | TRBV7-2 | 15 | TGTGCCAGCAGCAATAGGCGGAGTAACACCGGGGAGCTGTTTTTT | CASSNRRSNTGELFF
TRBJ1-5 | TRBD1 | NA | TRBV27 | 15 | TGTGCCAGCAGTTTTCAAGGGGGCCGCAATCAGCCCCAGCATTTT | CASSFQGGRNQPQHF
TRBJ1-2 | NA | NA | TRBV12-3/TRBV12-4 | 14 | TGTGCCAGCAGTTTAGAGTGGGTTTACGATGGCTACACCTTC | CASSLEWVYDGYTF
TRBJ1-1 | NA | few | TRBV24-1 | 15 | TGTGCCACCAGTGATTTGGGCACACTCAGGCCTGAAGCTTTCTTT | CATSDLGTLRPEAFF
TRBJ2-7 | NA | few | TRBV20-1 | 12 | TGCAGTGCTAGTATTCCGGGAAACGAGCAGTACTTC | CSASIPGNEQYF
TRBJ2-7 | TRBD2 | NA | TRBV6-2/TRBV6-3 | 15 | TGTGCCAGCAGTCGCCAGGCGGGAGGCCCATACGAGCAGTACTTC | CASSRQAGGPYEQYF
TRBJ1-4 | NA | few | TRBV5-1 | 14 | TGCGCCAGCAGCCCCACCCAGGTTAATGAAAAACTGTTTTTT | CASSPTQVNEKLFF
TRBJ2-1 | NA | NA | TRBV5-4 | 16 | TGTGCCAGCAGCGTGGGAGAGAGTCTGTTGGGCAATGAGCAGTTCTTC | CASSVGESLLGNEQFF
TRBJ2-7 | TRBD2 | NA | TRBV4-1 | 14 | TGCGCCAGCAGTGATAGCGGGGGGGCATCCGAGCAGTACTTC | CASSDSGGASEQYF
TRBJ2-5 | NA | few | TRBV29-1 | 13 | TGCAGCGTTGAAAATGCTAGCTCGCAGACCCAGTACTTC | CSVENASSQTQYF
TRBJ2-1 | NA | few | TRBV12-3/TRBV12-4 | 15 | TGTGCCAGCAGTCGAGAAGGGAGCTCCTACAATGAGCAGTTCTTC | CASSREGSSYNEQFF
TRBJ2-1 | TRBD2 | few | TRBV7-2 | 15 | TGTGCCAGCAGCTTGCCAGCGGGGGGGGCTAATGAGCAGTTCTTC | CASSLPAGGANEQFF
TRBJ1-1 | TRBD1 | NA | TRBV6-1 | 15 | TGTGCCAGCAGTCGGACAGGCGACAGGAACACTGAAGCTTTCTTT | CASSRTGDRNTEAFF
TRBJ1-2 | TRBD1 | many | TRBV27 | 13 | TGTGCCAGCAGTGCGACAGGGGACTATGGCTACACCTTC | CASSATGDYGYTF
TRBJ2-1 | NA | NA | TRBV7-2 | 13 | TGTGCCAGCAGCTTGCGTGTCCTAAATGAGCAGTTCTTC | CASSLRVLNEQFF
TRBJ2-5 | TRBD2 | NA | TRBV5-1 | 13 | TGCGCCAGCAGGGGACTAACCCAAGAGACCCAGTACTTC | CASRGLTQETQYF
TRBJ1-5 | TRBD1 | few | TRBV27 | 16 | TGTGCCAGCACCCTCGCGGACAGGGCTGGGAATCAGCCCCAGCATTTT | CASTLADRAGNQPQHF
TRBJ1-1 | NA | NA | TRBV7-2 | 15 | TGTGCCAGCAGCTTAGGAGCAGGAGTGAACACTGAAGCTTTCTTT | CASSLGAGVNTEAFF
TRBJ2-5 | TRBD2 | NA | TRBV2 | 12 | TGTGCCAGCACTCGTCTAGCGGGGGTTCCAGCCTTC | CASTRLAGVPAF
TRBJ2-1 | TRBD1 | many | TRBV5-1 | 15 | TGCGCCAGCAGCTTGGAGGGGACAGGGTACAATGAGCAGTTCTTC | CASSLEGTGYNEQFF
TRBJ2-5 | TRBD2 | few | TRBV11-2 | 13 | TGTGCCAGCAGCAACGCTAGCGGAGAGACCCAGTACTTC | CASSNASGETQYF
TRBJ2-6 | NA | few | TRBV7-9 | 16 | TGTGCCAGCACCGGGGTAGAGGGCGCTGGGGCCAACGTCCTGACTTTC | CASTGVEGAGANVLTF
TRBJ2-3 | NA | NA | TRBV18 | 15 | TGTGCCAGCTCCCTTCGAGGGGACCGCACAGATACGCAGTATTTT | CASSLRGDRTDTQYF
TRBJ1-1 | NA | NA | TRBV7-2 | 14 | TGTGCCAGCAGCTTAGCGACGATATACACTGAAGCTTTCTTT | CASSLATIYTEAFF
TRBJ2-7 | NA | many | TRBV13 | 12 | TGTGCCAGCAGCTTATTTAGCTACGAGCAGTACTTC | CASSLFSYEQYF
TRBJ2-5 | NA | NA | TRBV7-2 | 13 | TGTGCCACCTCATCCCGAAGGGGGGAGACCCAGTACTTC | CATSSRRGETQYF
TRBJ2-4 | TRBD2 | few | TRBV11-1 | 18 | TGTGCCAGCAGCTTAATATCGGGCGGGGGGGCCCCCAAAAACATTCAGTACTTC | CASSLISGGGAPKNIQYF
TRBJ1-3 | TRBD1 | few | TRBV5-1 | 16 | TGCGCCAGCAGCTTGACCGGGACAGGGAAAGGAAACACCATATATTTT | CASSLTGTGKGNTIYF
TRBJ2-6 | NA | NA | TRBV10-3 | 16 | TGTGCCATGGGCTTGGGGTCCTCCTCTGGGGCCAACGTCCTGACTTTC | CAMGLGSSSGANVLTF
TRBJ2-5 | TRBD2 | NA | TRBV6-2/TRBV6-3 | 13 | TGTGCCAGCAGTCGCTGGGGAGGGGAGACCCAGTACTTC | CASSRWGGETQYF
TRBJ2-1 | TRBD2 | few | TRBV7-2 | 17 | TGTGCCAGCAGCTACTCCTCCCTAGCGGGGGCCACTAATGAGCAGTTCTTC | CASSYSSLAGATNEQFF
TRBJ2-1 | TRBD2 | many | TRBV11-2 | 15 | TGTGCCAGCGCTTCCCCCGAGCGGGGGCTTAATGAGCAGTTCTTC | CASASPERGLNEQFF
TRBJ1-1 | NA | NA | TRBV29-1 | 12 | TGCAGCGTTGTGGGGGTTCGTACTGAAGCTTTCTTT | CSVVGVRTEAFF
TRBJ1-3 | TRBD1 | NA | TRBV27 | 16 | TGTGCCAGCAGTCCGACAGGGGGACTCTCTGGAAACACCATATATTTT | CASSPTGGLSGNTIYF
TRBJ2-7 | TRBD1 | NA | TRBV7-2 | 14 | TGTGCCAGCAGCTTTGAAGGACAGGGAACTGCGCAGTACTTC | CASSFEGQGTAQYF
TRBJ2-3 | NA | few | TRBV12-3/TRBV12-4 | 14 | TGTGCCAGCAGTTTGGTGACCCTGGGAGATACGCAGTATTTT | CASSLVTLGDTQYF
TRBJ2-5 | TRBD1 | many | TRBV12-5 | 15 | TGTGCTAGTGGTTTGGGGGACAGTACCCAAGAGACCCAGTACTTC | CASGLGDSTQETQYF
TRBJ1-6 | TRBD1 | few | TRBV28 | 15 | TGTGCCAGCAACCAAGGGGACAGGGTCGATTCACCCCTCCACTTT | CASNQGDRVDSPLHF